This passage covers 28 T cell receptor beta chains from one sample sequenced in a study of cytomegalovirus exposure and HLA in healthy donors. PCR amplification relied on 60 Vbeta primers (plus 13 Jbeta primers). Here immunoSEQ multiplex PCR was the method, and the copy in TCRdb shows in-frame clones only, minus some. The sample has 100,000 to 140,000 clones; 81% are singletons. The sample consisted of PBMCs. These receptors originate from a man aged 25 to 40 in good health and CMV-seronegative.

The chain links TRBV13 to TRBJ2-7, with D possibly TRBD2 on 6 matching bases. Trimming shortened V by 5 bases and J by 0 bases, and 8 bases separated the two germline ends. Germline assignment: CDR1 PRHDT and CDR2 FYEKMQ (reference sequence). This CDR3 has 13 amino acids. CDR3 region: CASSLGSSYEQYF. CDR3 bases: TGTGCCAGCAGCCTCGGGAGCTCCTACGAGCAGTACTTC.

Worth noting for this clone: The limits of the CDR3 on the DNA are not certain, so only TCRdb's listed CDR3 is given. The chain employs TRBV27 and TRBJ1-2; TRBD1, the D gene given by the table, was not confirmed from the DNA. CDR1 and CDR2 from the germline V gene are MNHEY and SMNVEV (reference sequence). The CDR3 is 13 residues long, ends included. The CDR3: CASSFGPGNGYTF.

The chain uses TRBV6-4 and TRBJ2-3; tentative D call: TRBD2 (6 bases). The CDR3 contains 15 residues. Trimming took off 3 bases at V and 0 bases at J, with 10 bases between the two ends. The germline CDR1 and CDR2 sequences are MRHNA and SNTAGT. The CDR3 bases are TGTGCCAGCAGTGAGATGGAGGGGAGCACAGATACGCAGTATTTT. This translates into CASSEMEGSTDTQYF.

DNA for the CDR3: TGTGCCAGCAGTGATGCGATAGTCCCGGGACAGGGGAGGGGCACTGAAGCTTTCTTT. This encodes CASSDAIVPGQGRGTEAFF. This chain connects TRBV6-1 to TRBJ1-1, with 10 bases fitting TRBD1. Germline CDR1 reads MNHNS; CDR2 reads SASEGT. The CDR3 spans 19 residues. J gave up 4 bases and V 3 bases, and 17 bases lay outside the gene matches.

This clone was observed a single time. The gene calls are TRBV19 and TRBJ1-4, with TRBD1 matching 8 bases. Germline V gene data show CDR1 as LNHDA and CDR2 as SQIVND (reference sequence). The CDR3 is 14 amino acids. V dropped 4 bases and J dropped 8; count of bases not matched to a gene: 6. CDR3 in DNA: TGTGCCAGTAGTACCCAGGGGGCAGGAGAAAAACTGTTTTTT. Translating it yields CASSTQGAGEKLFF.

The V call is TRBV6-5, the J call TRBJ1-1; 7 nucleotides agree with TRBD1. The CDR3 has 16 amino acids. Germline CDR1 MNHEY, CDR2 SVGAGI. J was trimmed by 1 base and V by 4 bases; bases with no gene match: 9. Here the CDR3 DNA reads TGTGCCAGCAGTTTTTCTAGGCCAGGGGGGAACACTGAAGCTTTCTTT. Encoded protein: CASSFSRPGGNTEAFF.

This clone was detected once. This CDR3 reads CASSVPGTGRHNEQFF. For the CDR3, the DNA is TGTGCCAGCAGTGTTCCTGGGACAGGGAGACACAATGAGCAGTTCTTC. The rearrangement joins TRBV11-2 to TRBJ2-1; TRBD1 agrees at 9 bases. This CDR3 contains 16 residues. J gave up 5 bases and V 6 bases, and 11 bases lay outside the gene matches. Germline V gene data show CDR1 as SGHAT and CDR2 as FQNNGV.

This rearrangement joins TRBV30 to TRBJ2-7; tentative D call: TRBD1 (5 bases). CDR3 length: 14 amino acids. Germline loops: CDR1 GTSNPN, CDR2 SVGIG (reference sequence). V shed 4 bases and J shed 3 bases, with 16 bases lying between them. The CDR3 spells CAWTPHRSGYEQYF. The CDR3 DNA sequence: TGTGCCTGGACCCCCCACAGGAGTGGCTACGAGCAGTACTTC.

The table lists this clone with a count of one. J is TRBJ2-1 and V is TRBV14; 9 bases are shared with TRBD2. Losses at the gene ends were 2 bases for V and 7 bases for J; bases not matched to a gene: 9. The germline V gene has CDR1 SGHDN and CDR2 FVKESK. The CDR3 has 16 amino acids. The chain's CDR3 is CASSQLFSGSFNEQFF. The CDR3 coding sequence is TGTGCCAGCAGCCAACTGTTTAGCGGGAGTTTTAATGAGCAGTTCTTC.

CDR3 sequence reads: CASSRNEDYGYTF. DNA of the CDR3: TGTGCCAGCAGCCGGAATGAGGACTATGGCTACACCTTC. The chain is built from TRBV7-2 and TRBJ1-2; D call uncertain. Per the germline V gene, CDR1 is SGHTA and CDR2 is FQGNSA. V was cut by 5 bases and J by 3 bases, with 10 bases left in between. CDR3 length equals 13 residues.

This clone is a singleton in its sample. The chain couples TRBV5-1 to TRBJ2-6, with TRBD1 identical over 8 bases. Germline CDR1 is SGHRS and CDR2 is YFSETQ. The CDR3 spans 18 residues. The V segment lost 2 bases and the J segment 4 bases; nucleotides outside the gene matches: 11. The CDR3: CASSLWTGKNSGANVLTF. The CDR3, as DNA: TGCGCCAGCAGCTTATGGACAGGGAAAAACTCCGGGGCCAACGTCCTGACTTTC.

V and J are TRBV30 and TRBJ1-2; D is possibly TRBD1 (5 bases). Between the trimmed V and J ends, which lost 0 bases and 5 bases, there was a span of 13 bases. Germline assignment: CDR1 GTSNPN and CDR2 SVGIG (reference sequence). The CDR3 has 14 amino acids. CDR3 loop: CAWSVLHRGYGYTF. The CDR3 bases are TGTGCCTGGAGTGTACTTCATCGGGGGTATGGCTACACCTTC.

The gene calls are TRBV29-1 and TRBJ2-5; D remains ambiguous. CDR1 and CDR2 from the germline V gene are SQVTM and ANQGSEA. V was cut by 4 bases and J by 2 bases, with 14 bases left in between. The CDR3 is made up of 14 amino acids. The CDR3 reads CSVGPRLSQETQYF. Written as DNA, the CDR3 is TGCAGCGTTGGCCCTAGATTGAGTCAAGAGACCCAGTACTTC. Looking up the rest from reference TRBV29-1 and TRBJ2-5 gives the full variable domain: SAVISQKPSRDICQRGTSLTIQCQVDSQVTMMFWYRQQPGQSLTLIATANQGSEATYESGFVIDKFPISRPNLTFSTLTVSNMSPEDSSIYLCSVGPRLSQETQYFGPGTRLLVL.

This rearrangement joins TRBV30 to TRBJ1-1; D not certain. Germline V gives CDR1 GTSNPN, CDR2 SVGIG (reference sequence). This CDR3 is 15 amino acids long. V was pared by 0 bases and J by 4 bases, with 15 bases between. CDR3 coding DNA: TGTGCCTGGAGTGTAAGTCGGGTTGGTACCACTGAAGCTTTCTTT. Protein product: CAWSVSRVGTTEAFF.

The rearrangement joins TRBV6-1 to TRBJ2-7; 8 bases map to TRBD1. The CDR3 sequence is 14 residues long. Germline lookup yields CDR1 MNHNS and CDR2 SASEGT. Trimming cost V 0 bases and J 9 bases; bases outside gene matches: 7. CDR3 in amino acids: CASSEAGTGDAQYF. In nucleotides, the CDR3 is TGTGCCAGCAGTGAAGCCGGGACAGGAGATGCGCAGTACTTC.

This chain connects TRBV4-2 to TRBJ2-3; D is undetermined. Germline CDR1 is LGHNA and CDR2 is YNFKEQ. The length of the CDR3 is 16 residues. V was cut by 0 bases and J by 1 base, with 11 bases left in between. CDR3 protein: CASSQDGLQGTDTQYF. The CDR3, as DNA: TGTGCCAGCAGCCAAGATGGGCTTCAGGGCACAGATACGCAGTATTTT.

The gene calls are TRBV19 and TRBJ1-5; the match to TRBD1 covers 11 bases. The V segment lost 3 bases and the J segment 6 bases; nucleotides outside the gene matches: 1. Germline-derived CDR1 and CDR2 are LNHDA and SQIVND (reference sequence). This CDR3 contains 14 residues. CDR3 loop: CASSMDRGRQPQHF. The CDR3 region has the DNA TGTGCCAGTAGTATGGACAGGGGGCGTCAGCCCCAGCATTTT.

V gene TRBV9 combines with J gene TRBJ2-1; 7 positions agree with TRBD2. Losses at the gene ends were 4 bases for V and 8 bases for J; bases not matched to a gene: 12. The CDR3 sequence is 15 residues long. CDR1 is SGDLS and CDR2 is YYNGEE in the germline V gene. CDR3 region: CASSPSGLTLDEQFF. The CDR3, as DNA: TGTGCCAGCAGCCCCTCGGGACTAACCTTGGATGAGCAGTTCTTC.

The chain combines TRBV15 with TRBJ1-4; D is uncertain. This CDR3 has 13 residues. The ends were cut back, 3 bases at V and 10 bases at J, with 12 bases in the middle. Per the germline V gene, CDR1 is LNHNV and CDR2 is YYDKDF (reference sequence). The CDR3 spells CATSRTPSGKLFF. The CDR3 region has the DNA TGTGCCACCAGCAGGACTCCCAGTGGAAAACTGTTTTTT. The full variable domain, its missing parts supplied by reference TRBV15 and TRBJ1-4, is DAMVIQNPRYQVTQFGKPVTLSCSQTLNHNVMYWYQQKSSQAPKLLFHYYDKDFNNEADTPDNFQSRRPNTSFCFLDIRSPGLGDTAMYLCATSRTPSGKLFFGSGTQLSVL.

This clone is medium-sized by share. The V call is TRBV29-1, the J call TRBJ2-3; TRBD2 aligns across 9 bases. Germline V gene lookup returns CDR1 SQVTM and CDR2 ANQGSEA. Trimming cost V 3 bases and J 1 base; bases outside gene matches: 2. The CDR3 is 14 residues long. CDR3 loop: CSVDRTSGTDTQYF. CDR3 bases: TGCAGCGTTGATCGGACTAGCGGCACAGATACGCAGTATTTT.

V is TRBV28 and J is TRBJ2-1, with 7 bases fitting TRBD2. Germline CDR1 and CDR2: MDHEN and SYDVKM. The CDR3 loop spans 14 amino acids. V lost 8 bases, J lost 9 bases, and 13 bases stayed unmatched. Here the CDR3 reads CASGGGDVQGEQFF. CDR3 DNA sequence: TGTGCCAGCGGGGGGGGAGACGTTCAAGGTGAGCAGTTCTTC.

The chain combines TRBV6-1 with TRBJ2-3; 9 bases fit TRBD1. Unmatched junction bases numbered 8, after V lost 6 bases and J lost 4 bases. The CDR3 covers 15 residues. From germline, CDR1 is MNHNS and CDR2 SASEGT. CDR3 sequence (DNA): TGTGCCAGCAGCTTCCGGACAGGGGCGGCAGATACGCAGTATTTT. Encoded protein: CASSFRTGAADTQYF.

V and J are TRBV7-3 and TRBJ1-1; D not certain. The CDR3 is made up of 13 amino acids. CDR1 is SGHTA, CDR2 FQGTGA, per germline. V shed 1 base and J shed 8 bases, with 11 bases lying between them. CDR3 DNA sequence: TGTGCCAGCAGCTTAAGTGGGCACCACGAAGCTTTCTTT. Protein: CASSLSGHHEAFF.

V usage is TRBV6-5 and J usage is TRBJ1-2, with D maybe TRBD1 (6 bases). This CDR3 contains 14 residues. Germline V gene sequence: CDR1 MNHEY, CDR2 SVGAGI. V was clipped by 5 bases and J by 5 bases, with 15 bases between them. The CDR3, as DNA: TGTGCCAGCAGTGAACTACAGGGTTTATATGGCTACACCTTC. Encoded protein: CASSELQGLYGYTF.

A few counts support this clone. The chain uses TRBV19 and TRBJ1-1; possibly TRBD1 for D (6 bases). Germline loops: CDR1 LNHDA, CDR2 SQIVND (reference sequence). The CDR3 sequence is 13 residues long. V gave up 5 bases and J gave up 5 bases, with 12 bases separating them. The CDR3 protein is CASSLRGRTEAFF. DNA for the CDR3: TGTGCCAGTAGTCTCAGGGGTAGAACTGAAGCTTTCTTT.

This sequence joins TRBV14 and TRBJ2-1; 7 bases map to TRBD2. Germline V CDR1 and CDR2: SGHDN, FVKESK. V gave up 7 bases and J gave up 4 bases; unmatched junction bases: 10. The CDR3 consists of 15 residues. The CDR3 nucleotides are TGTGCCAGCAAAGGGGCGGGGGACCAGTACAATGAGCAGTTCTTC. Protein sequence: CASKGAGDQYNEQFF. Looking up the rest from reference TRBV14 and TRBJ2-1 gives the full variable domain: EAGVTQFPSHSVIEKGQTVTLRCDPISGHDNLYWYRRVMGKEIKFLLHFVKESKQDESGMPNNRFLAERTGGTYSTLKVQPAELEDSGVYFCASKGAGDQYNEQFFGPGTRLTVL.

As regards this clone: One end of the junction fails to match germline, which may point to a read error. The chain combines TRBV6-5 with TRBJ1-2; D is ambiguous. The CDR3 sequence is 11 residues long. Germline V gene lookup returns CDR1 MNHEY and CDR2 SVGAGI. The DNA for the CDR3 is TGTGCCAGCGGTTACCTCTATGGCTACACCTTC. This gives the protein CASGYLYGYTF.

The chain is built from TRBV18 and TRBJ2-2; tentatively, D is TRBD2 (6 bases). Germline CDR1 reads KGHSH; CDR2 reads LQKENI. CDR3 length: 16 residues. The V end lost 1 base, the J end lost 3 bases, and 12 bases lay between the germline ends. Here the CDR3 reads CASSPRDLQHTGELFF. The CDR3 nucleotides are TGTGCCAGCTCACCACGGGACTTACAACACACCGGGGAGCTGTTTTTT.